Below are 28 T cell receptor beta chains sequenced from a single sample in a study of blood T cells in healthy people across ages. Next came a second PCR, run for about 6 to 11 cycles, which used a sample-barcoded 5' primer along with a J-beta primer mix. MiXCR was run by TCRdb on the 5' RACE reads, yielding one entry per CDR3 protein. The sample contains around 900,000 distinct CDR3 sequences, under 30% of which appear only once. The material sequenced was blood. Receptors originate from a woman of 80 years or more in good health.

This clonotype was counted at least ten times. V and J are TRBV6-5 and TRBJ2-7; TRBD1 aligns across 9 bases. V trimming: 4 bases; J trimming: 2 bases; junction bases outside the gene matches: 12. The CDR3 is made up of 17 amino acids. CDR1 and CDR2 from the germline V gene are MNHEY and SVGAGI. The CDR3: CASSSTSGTGPTYEQYF. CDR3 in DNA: TGTGCCAGCAGTTCGACCTCGGGGACAGGGCCAACCTACGAGCAGTACTTC.

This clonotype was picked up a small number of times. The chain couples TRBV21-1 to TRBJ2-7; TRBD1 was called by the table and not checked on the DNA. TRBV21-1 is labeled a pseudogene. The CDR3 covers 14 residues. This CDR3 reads CASSPPNNSYEQYF. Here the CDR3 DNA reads TGTGCCAGCAGTCCCCCAAACAACTCCTACGAGCAGTACTTC.

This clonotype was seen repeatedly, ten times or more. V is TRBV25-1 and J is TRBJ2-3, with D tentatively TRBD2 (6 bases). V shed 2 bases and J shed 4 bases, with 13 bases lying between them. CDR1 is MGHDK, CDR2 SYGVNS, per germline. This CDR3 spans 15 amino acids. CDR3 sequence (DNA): TGTGCCAGCAGTGAAATGGGGGGTGGCGCAGATACGCAGTATTTT. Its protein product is CASSEMGGGADTQYF. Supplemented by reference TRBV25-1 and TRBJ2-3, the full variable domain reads EADIYQTPRYLVIGTGKKITLECSQTMGHDKMYWYQQDPGMELHLIHYSYGVNSTEKGDLSSESTVSRIRTEHFPLTLESARPSHTSQYLCASSEMGGGADTQYFGPGTRLTVL.

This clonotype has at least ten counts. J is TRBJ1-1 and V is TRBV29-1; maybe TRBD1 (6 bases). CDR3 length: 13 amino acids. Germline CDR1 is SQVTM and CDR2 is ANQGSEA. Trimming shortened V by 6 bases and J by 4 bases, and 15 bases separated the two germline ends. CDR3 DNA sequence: TGCAGCGTCGCAGGGGCCGCCGGCACTGAAGCTTTCTTT. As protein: CSVAGAAGTEAFF.

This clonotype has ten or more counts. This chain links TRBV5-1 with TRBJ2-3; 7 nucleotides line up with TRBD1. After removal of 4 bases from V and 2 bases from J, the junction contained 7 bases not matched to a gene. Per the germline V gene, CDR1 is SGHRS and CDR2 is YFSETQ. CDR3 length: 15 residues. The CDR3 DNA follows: TGCGCCAGCAGCCGACCGGGACAGCACACAGATACGCAGTATTTT. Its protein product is CASSRPGQHTDTQYF. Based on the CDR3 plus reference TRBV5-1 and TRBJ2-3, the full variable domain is KAGVTQTPRYLIKTRGQQVTLSCSPISGHRSVSWYQQTPGQGLQFLFEYFSETQRNKGNFPGRFSGRQFSNSRSEMNVSTLELGDSALYLCASSRPGQHTDTQYFGPGTRLTVL.

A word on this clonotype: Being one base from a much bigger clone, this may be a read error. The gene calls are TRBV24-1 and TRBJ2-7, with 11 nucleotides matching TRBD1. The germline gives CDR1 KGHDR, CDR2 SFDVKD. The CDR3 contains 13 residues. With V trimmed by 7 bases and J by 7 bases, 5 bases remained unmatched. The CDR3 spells CATRGQGAYEQYF. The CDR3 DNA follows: TGTGCCACCAGAGGACAGGGGGCTTATGAGCAGTACTTC.

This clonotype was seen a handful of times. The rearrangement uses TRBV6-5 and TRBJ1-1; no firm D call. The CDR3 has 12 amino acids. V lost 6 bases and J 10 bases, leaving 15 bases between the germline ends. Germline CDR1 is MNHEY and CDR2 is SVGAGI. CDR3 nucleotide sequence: TGTGCCAGCAGATCATTCCCTACTCCAGCTTTCTTT. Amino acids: CASRSFPTPAFF.

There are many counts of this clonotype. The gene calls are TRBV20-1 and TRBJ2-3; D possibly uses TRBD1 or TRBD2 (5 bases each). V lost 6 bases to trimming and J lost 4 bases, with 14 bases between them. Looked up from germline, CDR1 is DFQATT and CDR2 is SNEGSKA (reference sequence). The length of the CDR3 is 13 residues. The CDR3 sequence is CSAVGGASDTQYF. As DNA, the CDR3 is TGCAGTGCGGTTGGGGGTGCTTCAGATACGCAGTATTTT.

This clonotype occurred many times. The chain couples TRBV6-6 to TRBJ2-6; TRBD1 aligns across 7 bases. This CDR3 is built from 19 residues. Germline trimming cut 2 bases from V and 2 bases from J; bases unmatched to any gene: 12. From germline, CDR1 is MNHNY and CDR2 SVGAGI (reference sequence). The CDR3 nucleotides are TGTGCCAGCAGTTACACCCGGAGAGGGGGCATAACTGGGGCCAACGTCCTGACTTTC. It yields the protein CASSYTRRGGITGANVLTF.

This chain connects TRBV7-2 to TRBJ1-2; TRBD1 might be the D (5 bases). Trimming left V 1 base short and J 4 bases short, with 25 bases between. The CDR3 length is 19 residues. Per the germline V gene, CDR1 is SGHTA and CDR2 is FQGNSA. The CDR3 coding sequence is TGTGCCAGCAGCTTAGATCGCTCTATGAGGGGTCGTGTAGGCTATGGCTACACCTTC. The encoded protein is CASSLDRSMRGRVGYGYTF.

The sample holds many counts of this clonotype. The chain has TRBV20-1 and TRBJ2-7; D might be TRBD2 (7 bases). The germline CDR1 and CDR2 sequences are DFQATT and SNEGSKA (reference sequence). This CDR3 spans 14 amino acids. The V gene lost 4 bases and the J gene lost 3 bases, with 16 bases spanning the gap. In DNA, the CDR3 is TGCAGTGCTATGGGCGGGAGAGGGGGCTACGAGCAGTACTTC. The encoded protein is CSAMGGRGGYEQYF.

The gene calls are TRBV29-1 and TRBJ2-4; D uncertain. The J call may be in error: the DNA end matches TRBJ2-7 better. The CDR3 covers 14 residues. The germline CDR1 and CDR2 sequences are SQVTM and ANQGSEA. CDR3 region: CSVTGGKPPYEQYF. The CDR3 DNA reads TGCAGCGTTACGGGCGGAAAACCGCCCTACGAGCAGTACTTC.

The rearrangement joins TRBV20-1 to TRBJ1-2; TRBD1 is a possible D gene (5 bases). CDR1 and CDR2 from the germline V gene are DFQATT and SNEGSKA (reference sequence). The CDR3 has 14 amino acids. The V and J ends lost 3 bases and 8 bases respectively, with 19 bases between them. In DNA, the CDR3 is TGCAGTGCTAGTCCGACAAGGGGCAGGAACGGCTACACCTTC. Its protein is CSASPTRGRNGYTF.

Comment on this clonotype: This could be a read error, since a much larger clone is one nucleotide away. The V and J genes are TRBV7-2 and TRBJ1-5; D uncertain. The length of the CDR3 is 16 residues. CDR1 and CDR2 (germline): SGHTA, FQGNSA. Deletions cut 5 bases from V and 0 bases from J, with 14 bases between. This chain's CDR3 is CTSSRSSTYSNQPQHF. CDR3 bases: TGTACCAGCAGCCGTTCGAGCACGTATAGCAATCAGCCCCAGCATTTT.

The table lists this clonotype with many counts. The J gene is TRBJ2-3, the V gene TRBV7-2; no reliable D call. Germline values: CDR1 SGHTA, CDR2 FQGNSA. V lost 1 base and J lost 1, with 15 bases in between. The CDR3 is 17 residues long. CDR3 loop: CASSLVAVRRGTDTQYF. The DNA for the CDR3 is TGTGCCAGCAGCTTAGTGGCTGTAAGAAGGGGCACAGATACGCAGTATTTT.

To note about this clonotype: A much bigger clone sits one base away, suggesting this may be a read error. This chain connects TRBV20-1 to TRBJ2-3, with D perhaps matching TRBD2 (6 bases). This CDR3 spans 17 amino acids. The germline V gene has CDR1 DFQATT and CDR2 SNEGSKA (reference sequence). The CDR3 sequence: CSAPPFRAGRVTDTQNF. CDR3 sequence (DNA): TGCAGTGCTCCCCCTTTTAGGGCGGGGCGGGTCACAGATACGCAGAATTTT.

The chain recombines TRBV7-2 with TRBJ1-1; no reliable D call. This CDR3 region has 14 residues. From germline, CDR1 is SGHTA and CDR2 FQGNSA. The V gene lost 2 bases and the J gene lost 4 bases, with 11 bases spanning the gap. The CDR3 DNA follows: TGTGCCAGCAGCTTAACCGGAGCGGGCACTGAAGCTTTCTTT. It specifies CASSLTGAGTEAFF.

CDR3 loop: CASSLRDKGTYGYTF. Written as DNA, the CDR3 is TGTGCCAGCAGCTTAAGGGACAAGGGAACCTATGGCTACACCTTC. J is TRBJ1-2 and V is TRBV7-9, with a possible D match to TRBD1 (6 bases). This CDR3 is built from 15 residues. Germline V gene lookup returns CDR1 SEHNR and CDR2 FQNEAQ (reference sequence). V was pared by 2 bases and J by 4 bases, with 14 bases between.

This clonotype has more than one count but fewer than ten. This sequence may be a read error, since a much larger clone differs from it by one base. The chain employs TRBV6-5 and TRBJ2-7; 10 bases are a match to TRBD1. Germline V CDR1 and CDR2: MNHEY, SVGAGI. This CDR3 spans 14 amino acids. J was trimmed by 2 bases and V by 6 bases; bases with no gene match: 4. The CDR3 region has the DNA TGTGCCAGCAGACCCGGGACAGGGGCCTACGAGCAGTACTTC. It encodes CASRPGTGAYEQYF.

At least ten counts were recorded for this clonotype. The CDR3 is CASSRYQTPTDTQYF. The CDR3 DNA reads as TGTGCCAGCAGCAGATATCAGACGCCCACAGATACGCAGTATTTT. The gene calls are TRBV11-2 and TRBJ2-3; D is unclear. V lost 5 bases to trimming and J lost 2 bases, with 14 bases between them. CDR3 length: 15 residues. Germline CDR1 reads SGHAT; CDR2 reads FQNNGV.

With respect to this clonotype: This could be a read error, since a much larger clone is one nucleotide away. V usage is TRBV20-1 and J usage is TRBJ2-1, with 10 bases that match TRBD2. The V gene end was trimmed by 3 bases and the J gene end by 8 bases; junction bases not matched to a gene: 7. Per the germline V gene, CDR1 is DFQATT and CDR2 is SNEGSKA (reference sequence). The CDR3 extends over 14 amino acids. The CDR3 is CSARISGRIYEQFF. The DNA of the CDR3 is TGCAGTGCTAGGATTAGCGGGAGGATATATGAGCAGTTCTTC.

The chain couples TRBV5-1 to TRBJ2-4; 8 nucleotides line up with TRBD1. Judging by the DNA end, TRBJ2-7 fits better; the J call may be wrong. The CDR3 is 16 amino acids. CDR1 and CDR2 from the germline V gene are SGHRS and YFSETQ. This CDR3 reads CASSLSSGTGLYEQYF. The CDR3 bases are TGCGCCAGCAGCCTTTCCTCCGGGACAGGCTTATACGAGCAGTACTTC.

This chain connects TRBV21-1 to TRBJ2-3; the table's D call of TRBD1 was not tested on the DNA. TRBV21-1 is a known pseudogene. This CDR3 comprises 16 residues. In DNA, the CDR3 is TGTGCCAGCAGCACACTCTTGCGGGGCGGCACAGATACGCAGTATTTT. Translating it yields CASSTLLRGGTDTQYF.

The CDR3: CASRLGPSYEQYF. CDR3 sequence (DNA): TGTGCCAGCAGGTTGGGACCCTCCTACGAGCAGTACTTC. The chain recombines TRBV12-3 or TRBV12-4 with TRBJ2-7; D may match TRBD1 or TRBD2 (5 bases each). The CDR3 is 13 amino acids. V lost 6 bases, J lost 0 bases, and 9 bases lay in between.

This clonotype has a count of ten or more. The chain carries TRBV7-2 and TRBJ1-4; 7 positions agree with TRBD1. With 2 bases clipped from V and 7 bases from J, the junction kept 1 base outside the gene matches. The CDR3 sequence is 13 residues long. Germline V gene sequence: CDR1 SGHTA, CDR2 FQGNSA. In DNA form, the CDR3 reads TGTGCCAGCAGCTTACAGGGGGTTGAAAAACTGTTTTTT. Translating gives CASSLQGVEKLFF.

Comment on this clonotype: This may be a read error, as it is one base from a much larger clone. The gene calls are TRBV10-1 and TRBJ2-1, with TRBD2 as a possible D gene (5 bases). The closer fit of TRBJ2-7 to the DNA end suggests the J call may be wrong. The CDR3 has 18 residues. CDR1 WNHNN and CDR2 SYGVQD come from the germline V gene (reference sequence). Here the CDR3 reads CASSEDIPGGGSYNEQYF. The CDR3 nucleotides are TGCGCCAGCAGTGAGGATATCCCAGGTGGAGGCTCCTACAATGAGCAGTACTTC.

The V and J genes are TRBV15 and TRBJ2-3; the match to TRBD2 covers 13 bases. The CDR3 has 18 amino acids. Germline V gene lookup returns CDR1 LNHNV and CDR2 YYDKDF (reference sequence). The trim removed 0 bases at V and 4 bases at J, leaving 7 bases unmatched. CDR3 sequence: CATSRERTSGSSPDTQYF. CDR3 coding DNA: TGTGCCACCAGCAGAGAGAGGACTAGCGGGAGCAGCCCAGATACGCAGTATTTT. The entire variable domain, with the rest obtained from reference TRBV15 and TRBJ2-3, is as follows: DAMVIQNPRYQVTQFGKPVTLSCSQTLNHNVMYWYQQKSSQAPKLLFHYYDKDFNNEADTPDNFQSRRPNTSFCFLDIRSPGLGDTAMYLCATSRERTSGSSPDTQYFGPGTRLTVL.

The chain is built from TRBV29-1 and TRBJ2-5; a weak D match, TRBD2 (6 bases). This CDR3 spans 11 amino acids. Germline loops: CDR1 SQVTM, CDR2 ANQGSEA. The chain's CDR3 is CRPRRRGQQYF. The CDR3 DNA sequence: TGCAGACCCAGGAGGAGGGGTCAGCAGTACTTC.